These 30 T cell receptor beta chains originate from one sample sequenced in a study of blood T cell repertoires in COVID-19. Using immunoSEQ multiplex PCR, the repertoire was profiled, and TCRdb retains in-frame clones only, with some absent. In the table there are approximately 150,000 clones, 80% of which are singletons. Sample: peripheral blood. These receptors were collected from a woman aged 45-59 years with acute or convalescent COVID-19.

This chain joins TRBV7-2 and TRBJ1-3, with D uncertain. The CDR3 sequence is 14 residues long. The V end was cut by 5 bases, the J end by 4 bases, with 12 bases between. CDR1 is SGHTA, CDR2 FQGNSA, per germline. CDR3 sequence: CASSPNTIGNTIYF. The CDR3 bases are TGTGCCAGCAGCCCTAATACCATCGGAAACACCATATATTTT.

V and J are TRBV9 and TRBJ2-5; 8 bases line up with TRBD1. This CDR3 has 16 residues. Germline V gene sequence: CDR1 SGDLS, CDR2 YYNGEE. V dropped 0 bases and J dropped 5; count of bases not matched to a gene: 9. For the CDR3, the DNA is TGTGCCAGCAGCGTAGCGGGGACAGGCGATTGGGAGACCCAGTACTTC. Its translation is CASSVAGTGDWETQYF.

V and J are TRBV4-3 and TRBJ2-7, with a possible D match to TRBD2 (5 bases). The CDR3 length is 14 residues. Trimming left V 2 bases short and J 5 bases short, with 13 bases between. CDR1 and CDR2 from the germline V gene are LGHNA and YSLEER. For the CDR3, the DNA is TGCGCCAGCAGCCAATACCGGGGTATCAACGAGCAGTACTTC. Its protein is CASSQYRGINEQYF.

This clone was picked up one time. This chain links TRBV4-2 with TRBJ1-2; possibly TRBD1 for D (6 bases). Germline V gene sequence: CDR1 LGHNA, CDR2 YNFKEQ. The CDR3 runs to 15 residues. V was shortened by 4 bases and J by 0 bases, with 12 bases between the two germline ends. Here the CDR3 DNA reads TGTGCCAGCAGCCTCGGACAGCCTACTAACTATGGCTACACCTTC. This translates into CASSLGQPTNYGYTF.

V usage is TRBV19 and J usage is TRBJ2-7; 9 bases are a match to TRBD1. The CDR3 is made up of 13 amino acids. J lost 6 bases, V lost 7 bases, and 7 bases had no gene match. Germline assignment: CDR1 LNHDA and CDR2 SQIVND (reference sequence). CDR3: CASTLTGGGEQYF. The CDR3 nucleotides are TGTGCCAGTACCCTCACAGGGGGCGGCGAGCAGTACTTC.

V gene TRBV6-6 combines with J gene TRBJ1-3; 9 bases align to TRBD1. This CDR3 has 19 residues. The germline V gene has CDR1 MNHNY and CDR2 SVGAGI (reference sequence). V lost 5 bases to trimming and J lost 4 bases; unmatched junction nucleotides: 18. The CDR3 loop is CASSPTGTGTIFLGNTIYF. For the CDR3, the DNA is TGTGCCAGCAGTCCAACCGGGACAGGGACCATTTTCCTCGGAAACACCATATATTTT.

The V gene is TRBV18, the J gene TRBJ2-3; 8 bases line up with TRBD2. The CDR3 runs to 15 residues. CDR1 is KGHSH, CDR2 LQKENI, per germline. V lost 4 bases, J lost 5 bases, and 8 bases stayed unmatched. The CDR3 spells CASSLRGGRQDTQYF. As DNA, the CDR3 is TGTGCCAGCTCACTTCGGGGGGGCCGTCAAGATACGCAGTATTTT. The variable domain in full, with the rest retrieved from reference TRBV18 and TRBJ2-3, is NAGVMQNPRHLVRRRGQEARLRCSPMKGHSHVYWYRQLPEEGLKFMVYLQKENIIDESGMPKERFSAEFPKEGPSILRIQQVVRGDSAAYFCASSLRGGRQDTQYFGPGTRLTVL.

CDR3 in amino acids: CASTKSFPSYEQYF. CDR3 coding DNA: TGTGCCAGTACTAAAAGTTTCCCCTCCTACGAGCAGTACTTC. This chain links TRBV19 with TRBJ2-7; no clear D gene. Germline CDR1 is LNHDA and CDR2 is SQIVND (reference sequence). The CDR3 totals 14 residues. Trimming took 7 bases from V and 0 from J, leaving 13 bases between them. The variable domain in full, with the rest retrieved from reference TRBV19 and TRBJ2-7, is DGGITQSPKYLFRKEGQNVTLSCEQNLNHDAMYWYRQDPGQGLRLIYYSQIVNDFQKGDIAEGYSVSREKKESFPLTVTSAQKNPTAFYLCASTKSFPSYEQYFGPGTRLTVT.

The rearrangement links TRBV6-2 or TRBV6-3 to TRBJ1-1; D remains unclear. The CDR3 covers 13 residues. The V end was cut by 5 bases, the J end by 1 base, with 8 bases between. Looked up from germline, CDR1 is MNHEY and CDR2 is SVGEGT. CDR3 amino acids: CASSTRQNTEAFF. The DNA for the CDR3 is TGTGCCAGCAGTACTCGACAGAACACTGAAGCTTTCTTT.

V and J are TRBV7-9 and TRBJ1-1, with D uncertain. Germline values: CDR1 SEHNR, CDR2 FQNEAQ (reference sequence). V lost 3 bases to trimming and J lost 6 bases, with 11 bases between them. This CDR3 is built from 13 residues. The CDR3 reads CASSFSPGSEAFF. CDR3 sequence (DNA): TGTGCCAGCAGCTTTAGCCCCGGATCTGAAGCTTTCTTT.

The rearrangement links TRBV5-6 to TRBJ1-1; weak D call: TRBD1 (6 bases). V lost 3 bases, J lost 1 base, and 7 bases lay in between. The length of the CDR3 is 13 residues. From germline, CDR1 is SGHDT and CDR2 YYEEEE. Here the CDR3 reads CASSWGQNTEAFF. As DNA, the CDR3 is TGTGCCAGCAGCTGGGGACAGAACACTGAAGCTTTCTTT.

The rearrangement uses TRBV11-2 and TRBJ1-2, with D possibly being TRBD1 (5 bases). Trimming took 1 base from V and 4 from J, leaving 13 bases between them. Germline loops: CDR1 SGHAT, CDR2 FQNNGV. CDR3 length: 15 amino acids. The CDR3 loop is CASSLVAGWGYGYTF. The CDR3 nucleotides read TGTGCCAGCAGCTTAGTTGCAGGGTGGGGCTATGGCTACACCTTC.

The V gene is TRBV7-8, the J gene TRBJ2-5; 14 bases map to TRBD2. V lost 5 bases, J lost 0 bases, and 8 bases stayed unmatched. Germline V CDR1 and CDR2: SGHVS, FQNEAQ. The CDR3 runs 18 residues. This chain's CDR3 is CASSRRTSGGRYQETQYF. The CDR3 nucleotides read TGTGCCAGCAGCCGAAGGACTAGCGGGGGGCGGTACCAAGAGACCCAGTACTTC. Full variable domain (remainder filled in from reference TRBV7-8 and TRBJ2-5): GAGVSQSPRYKVAKRGQDVALRCDPISGHVSLFWYQQALGQGPEFLTYFQNEAQLDKSGLPSDRFFAERPEGSVSTLKIQRTQQEDSAVYLCASSRRTSGGRYQETQYFGPGTRLLVL.

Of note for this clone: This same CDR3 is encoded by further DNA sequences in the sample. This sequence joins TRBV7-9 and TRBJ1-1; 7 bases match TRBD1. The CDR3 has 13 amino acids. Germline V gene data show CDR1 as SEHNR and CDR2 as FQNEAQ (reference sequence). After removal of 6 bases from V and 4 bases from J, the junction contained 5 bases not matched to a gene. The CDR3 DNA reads TGTGCCAGCAGTCCGTCAGGGGGCACTGAAGCTTTCTTT. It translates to CASSPSGGTEAFF.

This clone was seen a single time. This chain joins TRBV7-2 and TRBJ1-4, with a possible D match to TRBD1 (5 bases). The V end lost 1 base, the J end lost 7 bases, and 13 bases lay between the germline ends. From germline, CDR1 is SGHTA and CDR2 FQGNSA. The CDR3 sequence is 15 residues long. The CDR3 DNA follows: TGTGCCAGCAGCTTAGGCACCCCCGGGGGTGAAAAACTGTTTTTT. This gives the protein CASSLGTPGGEKLFF.

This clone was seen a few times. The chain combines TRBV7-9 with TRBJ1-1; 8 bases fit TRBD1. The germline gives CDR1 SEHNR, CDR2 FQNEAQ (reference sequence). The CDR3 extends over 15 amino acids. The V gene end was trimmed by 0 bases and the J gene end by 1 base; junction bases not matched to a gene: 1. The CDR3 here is CASSLADRGNTEAFF. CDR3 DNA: TGTGCCAGCAGCTTAGCCGACAGGGGGAACACTGAAGCTTTCTTT.

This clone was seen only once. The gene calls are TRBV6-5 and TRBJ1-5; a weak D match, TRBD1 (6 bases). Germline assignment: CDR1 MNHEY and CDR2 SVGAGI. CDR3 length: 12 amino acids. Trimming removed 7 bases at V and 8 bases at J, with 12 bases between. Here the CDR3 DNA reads TGTGCCAGCACTAACCCAGGGGAGCCCCAGCATTTT. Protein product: CASTNPGEPQHF.

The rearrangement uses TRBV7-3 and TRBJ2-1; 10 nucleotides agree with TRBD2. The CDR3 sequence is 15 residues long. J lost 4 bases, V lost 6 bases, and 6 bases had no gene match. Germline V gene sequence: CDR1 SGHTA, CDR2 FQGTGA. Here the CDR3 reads CASSSLAGAYNEQFF. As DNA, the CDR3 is TGTGCCAGCAGTTCTCTAGCGGGGGCTTACAATGAGCAGTTCTTC.

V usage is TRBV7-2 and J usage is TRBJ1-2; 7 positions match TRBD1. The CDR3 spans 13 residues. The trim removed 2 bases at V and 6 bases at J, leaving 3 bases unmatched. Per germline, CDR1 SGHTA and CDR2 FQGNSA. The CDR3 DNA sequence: TGTGCCAGCAGCTTAAGTGGGACAGATGGCTACACCTTC. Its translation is CASSLSGTDGYTF.

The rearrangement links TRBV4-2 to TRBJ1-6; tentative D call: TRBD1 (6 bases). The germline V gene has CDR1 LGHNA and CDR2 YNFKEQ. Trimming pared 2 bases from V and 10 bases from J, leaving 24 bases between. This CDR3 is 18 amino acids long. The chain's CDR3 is CASSQSPGAAGDGSPLHF. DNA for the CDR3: TGTGCCAGCAGCCAATCCCCCGGGGCGGCAGGGGATGGGTCACCCCTCCACTTT.

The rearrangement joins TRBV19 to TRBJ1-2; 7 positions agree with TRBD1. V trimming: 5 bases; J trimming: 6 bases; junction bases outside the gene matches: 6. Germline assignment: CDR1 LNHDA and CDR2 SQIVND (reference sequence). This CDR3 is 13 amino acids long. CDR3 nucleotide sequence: TGTGCCAGTAGTCCCGGACAGGCCCATGGCTACACCTTC. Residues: CASSPGQAHGYTF. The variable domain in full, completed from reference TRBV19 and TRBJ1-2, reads DGGITQSPKYLFRKEGQNVTLSCEQNLNHDAMYWYRQDPGQGLRLIYYSQIVNDFQKGDIAEGYSVSREKKESFPLTVTSAQKNPTAFYLCASSPGQAHGYTFGSGTRLTVV.

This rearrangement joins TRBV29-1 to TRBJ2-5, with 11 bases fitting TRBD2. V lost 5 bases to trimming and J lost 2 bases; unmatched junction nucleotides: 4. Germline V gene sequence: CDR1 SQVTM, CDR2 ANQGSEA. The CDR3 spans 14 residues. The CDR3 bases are TGCAGCGTTAGTGGGACTAGCGGTCAAGAGACCCAGTACTTC. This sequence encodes CSVSGTSGQETQYF.

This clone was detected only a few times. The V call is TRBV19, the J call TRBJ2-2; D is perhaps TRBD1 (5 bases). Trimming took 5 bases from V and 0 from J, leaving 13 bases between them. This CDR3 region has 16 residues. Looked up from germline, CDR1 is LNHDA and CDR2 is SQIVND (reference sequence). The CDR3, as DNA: TGTGCCAGTAGTCTACAGGCCCCCACGAACACCGGGGAGCTGTTTTTT. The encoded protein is CASSLQAPTNTGELFF.

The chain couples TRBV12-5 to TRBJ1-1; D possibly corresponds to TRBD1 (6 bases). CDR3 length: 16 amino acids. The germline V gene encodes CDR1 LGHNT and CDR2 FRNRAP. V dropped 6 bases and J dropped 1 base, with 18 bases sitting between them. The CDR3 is CASGGAYRVRNTEAFF. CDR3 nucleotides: TGTGCTAGTGGCGGGGCCTACAGGGTTCGGAACACTGAAGCTTTCTTT.

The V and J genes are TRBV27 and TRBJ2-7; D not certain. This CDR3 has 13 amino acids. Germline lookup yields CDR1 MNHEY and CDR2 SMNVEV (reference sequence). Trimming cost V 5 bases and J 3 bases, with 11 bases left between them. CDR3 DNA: TGTGCCAGCAGTCGCGAATCGGGCTACGAGCAGTACTTC. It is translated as CASSRESGYEQYF.

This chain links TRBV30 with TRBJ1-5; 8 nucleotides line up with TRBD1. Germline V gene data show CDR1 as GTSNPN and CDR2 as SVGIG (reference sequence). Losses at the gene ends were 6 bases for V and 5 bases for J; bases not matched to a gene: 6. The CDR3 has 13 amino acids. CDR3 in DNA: TGTGCCTGTAGAACAGGGGGGTATCAGCCCCAGCATTTT. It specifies CACRTGGYQPQHF.

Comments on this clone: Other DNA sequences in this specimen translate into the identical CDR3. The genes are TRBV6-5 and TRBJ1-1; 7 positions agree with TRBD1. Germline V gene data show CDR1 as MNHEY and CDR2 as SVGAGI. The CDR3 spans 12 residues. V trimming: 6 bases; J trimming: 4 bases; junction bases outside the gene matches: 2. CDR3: CASSRQGTEAFF. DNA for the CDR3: TGTGCCAGCAGCCGACAGGGCACTGAAGCTTTCTTT.

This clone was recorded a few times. CDR3 loop: CASSQAEVLNTEAFF. Written as DNA, the CDR3 is TGCGCCAGCAGCCAAGCCGAGGTACTGAACACTGAAGCTTTCTTT. V is TRBV4-1 and J is TRBJ1-1; D unclear. Germline V gene data show CDR1 as MGHRA and CDR2 as YSYEKL. The CDR3 extends over 15 amino acids. Trimming took off 1 base at V and 0 bases at J, with 9 bases between the two ends.

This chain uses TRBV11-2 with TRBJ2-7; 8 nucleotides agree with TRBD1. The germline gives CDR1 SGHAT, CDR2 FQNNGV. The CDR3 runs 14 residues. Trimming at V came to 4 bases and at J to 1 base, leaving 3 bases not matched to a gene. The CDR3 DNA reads TGTGCCAGCAGCTCGGACAGGGTGTCCTACGAGCAGTACTTC. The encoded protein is CASSSDRVSYEQYF. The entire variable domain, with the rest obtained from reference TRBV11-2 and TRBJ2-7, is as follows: EAGVAQSPRYKIIEKRQSVAFWCNPISGHATLYWYQQILGQGPKLLIQFQNNGVVDDSQLPKDRFSAERLKGVDSTLKIQPAKLEDSAVYLCASSSDRVSYEQYFGPGTRLTVT.

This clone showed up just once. The CDR3 region is CASSYTGGTNYGYTF. For the CDR3, the DNA is TGTGCCAGCAGTTATACAGGGGGCACGAACTATGGCTACACCTTC. The J gene is TRBJ1-2, the V gene TRBV27; 9 bases agree with TRBD1. The CDR3 runs to 15 residues. Germline V gene lookup returns CDR1 MNHEY and CDR2 SMNVEV (reference sequence). Germline trimming cut 4 bases from V and 2 bases from J; bases unmatched to any gene: 5.